The clone carrying this TCR beta chain was detected once. The antigen is not known. As originally analysed: Out-of-frame sequences were removed, leaving around 2.2 million distinct TCRbeta sequences. Repertoires were generated with immunoSEQ multiplex PCR, while TCRdb's copy carries only in-frame clones and drops some. That table gives V, J and clone size, and the DNA gave D and trimming. The sample carries some 53,000 clones, around 80% recorded once. Germline V gene data show CDR1 as SGHNT and CDR2 as YYREEE (reference sequence). The CDR3 length is 14 residues. V was pared by 4 bases and J by 4 bases, with 14 bases between. The sort gate was single viable CD3+CD4+CD8-CD45RO+ cells for memory CD4+ T cells. CMV serostatus came from serum IgG against pp150, pp28, p38, p52. After thawing, CD4+ T cells were positively selected. This record belongs to a study of memory CD4+ T cells and cytomegalovirus serostatus.

Study observations and caveats: Repertoires predicted CMV serostatus with median bootstrapped AUC of about 0.96.

Sequencing input: memory CD4+ T cells from blood. The TCR comes from an adult in good health and CMV-seronegative. This rearrangement joins TRBV5-4 to TRBJ1-1; weak D call: TRBD1 (6 bases). The CDR3, as DNA: TGTGCCAGCAGCCCCACAGGGCGGTTCACTGAAGCTTTCTTT. Residues: CASSPTGRFTEAFF.